This T cell receptor beta chain was sequenced during a study of T cells after yellow fever vaccination. Study summary: Fractions of limited cellularity were prepared by means of SMART-Seq v4 Ultra Low Input.

Germline trimming cut 3 bases from V and 4 bases from J; bases unmatched to any gene: 7. Germline V gene sequence: CDR1 LGHNA, CDR2 YSLEER. This CDR3 is 16 amino acids long. Via MiXCR, TCRdb re-called the 5' RACE reads, giving one row per CDR3 protein. The data contain some 550,000 distinct CDR3 sequences, roughly 21% of them seen just once; the ten biggest clones take up roughly an eighth. As to this clonotype: Antigen specificity is unknown.

Study-level results: Though weaker, the secondary response peaked faster, on day 5 versus 15.

This receptor was identified in a young man who received the YFV17D yellow fever vaccine. The rearrangement uses TRBV4-3 and TRBJ1-4; 8 bases align to TRBD1. Material: PBMCs, obtained 15 days after the yellow fever booster vaccination. The CDR3 DNA reads TGCGCCAGCAGCCAGGCTGTTGACAGGGGTAATGAAAAACTGTTTTTT. Its translation is CASSQAVDRGNEKLFF.